A selection of T cell receptor beta chains follows, all from one sample in a study of CXCR3-negative and CXCR3-positive naive CD8 T cells. TCRdb re-called the 5' RACE reads; one entry per CDR3 protein, DNA not given. The sample's table shows around 92,000 distinct CDR3 sequences. Sequencing was carried out using naive CXCR3- CD8+ T cells from blood. These receptors were taken from a human donor in good health. Some clones in this sample may be carry-over from other donors' samples. The CDR3 runs from the conserved cysteine through the conserved F or W. Each record gives: J gene, V gene, CDR3 protein.

TRBJ1-2,TRBV18,CASSPPTGASTGYTF
TRBJ2-7,TRBV20-1,CSAREGRGALYEQYF
TRBJ2-7,TRBV20-1,CSARDLVDRVSDEQYF
TRBJ2-5,TRBV7-9,CASSKQTPETQYF
TRBJ2-1,TRBV5-1,CASSPHFGTLNEQFF
TRBJ2-1,TRBV27,CASSFAWGPYNEQFF
TRBJ2-7,TRBV11-3,CASSLGIEQYF
TRBJ2-1,TRBV12-3/TRBV12-4,CATSGEIRNEQFF
TRBJ2-1,TRBV12-3/TRBV12-4,CASSSRTLEQFF
TRBJ2-1,TRBV7-8,CASSRPGGRYNEQFF
TRBJ2-7,TRBV28,CASSYRGELPYEQYF
TRBJ2-3,TRBV29-1,CSVWGTSGTDTQYF
TRBJ2-1,TRBV5-5,CASSYFRGPGNEQFF
TRBJ1-1,TRBV12-3/TRBV12-4,CASSHYGTEAFF
TRBJ2-1,TRBV6-5,CASSYLRGSYNEQFF
TRBJ1-1,TRBV13,CASSLSRTEAFF
TRBJ1-1,TRBV5-1,CASSLGFGNTEAFF